This T cell receptor beta chain is drawn from a study of CD8 T cells in ankylosing spondylitis. In TCRdb, the 5' RACE reads were re-called with MiXCR into one record per CDR3 protein. This repertoire shows around 250,000 distinct CDR3 sequences, roughly 18% found once; its top ten account for around 30%. This TCR came from a male donor with ankylosing spondylitis or in good health (not recorded which). The sample taken for sequencing was blood, either unsorted or a sorted T cell fraction (not recorded which).

Here the CDR3 reads CASSLFGVYNEQFF. The CDR3 DNA reads TGTGCCAGCAGTTTATTTGGGGTCTACAATGAGCAGTTCTTC. The J gene is TRBJ2-1, the V gene TRBV27, with D unclear. The length of the CDR3 is 14 residues. Trimming removed 1 base at V and 3 bases at J, with 7 bases between. From germline, CDR1 is MNHEY and CDR2 SMNVEV (reference sequence).